This T cell receptor beta chain derives from a study of Tregs in tolerant kidney transplant recipients. This CDR3 region has 13 residues. Germline CDR1 reads SGHTA; CDR2 reads FQGNSA. Trimming cost V 3 bases and J 11 bases, with 16 bases left between them. Profiling relied on immunoSEQ multiplex PCR, and the TCRdb table lists in-frame clones only, not all of them. The data show tens of thousands of clones, with 84% seen just once and about 4% held by the top ten. The chain has TRBV7-2 and TRBJ1-1, with D perhaps TRBD1 (5 bases). What was sequenced was CD4+ T cells from blood. This TCR came from a human donor in good health. This chain's CDR3 is CASSFMGEARAFF. In DNA, the CDR3 is TGTGCCAGCAGCTTTATGGGGGAGGCTCGGGCTTTCTTT. The complete variable domain, with remaining parts taken from reference TRBV7-2 and TRBJ1-1, reads GAGVSQSPSNKVTEKGKDVELRCDPISGHTALYWYRQSLGQGLEFLIYFQGNSAPDKSGLPSDRFSAERTGGSVSTLTIQRTQQEDSAVYLCASSFMGEARAFFGQGTRLTVV.